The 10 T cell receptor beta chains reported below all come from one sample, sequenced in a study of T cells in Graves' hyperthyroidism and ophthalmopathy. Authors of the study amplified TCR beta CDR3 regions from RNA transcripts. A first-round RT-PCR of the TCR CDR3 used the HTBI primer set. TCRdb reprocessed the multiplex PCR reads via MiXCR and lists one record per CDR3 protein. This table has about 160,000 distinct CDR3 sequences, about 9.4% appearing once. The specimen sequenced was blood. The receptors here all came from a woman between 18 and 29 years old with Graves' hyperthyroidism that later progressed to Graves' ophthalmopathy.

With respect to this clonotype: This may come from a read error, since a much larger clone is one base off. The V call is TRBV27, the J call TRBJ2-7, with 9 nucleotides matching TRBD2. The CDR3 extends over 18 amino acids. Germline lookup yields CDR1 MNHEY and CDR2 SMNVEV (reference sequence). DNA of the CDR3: TGTGCCAGCAGTTGCCCATCTGCCGGGACTAGCACCGCCTACGAGCGGTACTTC. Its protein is CASSCPSAGTSTAYERYF.

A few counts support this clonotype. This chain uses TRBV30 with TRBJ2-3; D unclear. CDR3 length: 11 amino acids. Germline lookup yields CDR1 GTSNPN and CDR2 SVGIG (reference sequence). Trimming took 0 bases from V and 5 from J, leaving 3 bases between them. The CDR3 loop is CAWSVGDTQYF. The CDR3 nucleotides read TGTGCCTGGAGTGTCGGAGATACGCAGTATTTT.

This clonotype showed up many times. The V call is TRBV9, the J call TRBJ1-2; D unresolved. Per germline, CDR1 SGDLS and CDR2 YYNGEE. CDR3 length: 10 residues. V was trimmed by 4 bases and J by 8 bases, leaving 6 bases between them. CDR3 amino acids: CASSFKGYTF. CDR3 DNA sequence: TGTGCCAGCAGCTTCAAGGGCTACACCTTC.

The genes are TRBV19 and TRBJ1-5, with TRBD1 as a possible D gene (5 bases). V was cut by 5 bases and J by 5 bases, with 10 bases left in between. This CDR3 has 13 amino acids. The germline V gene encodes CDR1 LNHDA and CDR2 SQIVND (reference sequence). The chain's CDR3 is CASSAQVYQPQHF. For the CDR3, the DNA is TGTGCCAGTAGTGCACAGGTATATCAGCCCCAGCATTTT.

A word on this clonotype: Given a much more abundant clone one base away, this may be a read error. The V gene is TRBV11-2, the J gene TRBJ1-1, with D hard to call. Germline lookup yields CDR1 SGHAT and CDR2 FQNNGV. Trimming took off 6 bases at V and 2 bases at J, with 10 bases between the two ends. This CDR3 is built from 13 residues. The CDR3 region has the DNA TGTGCCAGCAGGCCCAGTATCAACACTGAAGCTTTCTTT. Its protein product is CASRPSINTEAFF.

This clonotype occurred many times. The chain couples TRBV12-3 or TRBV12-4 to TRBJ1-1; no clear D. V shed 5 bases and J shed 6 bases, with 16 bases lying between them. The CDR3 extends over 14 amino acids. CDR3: CASSVSKRYAEAFF. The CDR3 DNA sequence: TGTGCCAGCAGTGTCTCGAAACGGTATGCTGAAGCTTTCTTT.

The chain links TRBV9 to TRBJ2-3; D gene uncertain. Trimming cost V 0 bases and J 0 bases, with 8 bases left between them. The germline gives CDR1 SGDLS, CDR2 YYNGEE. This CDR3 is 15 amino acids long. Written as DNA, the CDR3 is TGTGCCAGCAGCGTAGAACTCATTAGCACAGATACGCAGTATTTT. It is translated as CASSVELISTDTQYF.

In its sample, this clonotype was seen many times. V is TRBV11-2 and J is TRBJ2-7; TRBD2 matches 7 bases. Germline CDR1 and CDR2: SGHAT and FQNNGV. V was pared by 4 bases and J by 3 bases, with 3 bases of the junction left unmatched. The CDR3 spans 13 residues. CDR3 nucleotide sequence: TGTGCCAGCAGCTCGGGAGGAGACTACGAGCAGTACTTC. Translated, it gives CASSSGGDYEQYF. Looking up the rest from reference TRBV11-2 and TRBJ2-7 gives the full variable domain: EAGVAQSPRYKIIEKRQSVAFWCNPISGHATLYWYQQILGQGPKLLIQFQNNGVVDDSQLPKDRFSAERLKGVDSTLKIQPAKLEDSAVYLCASSSGGDYEQYFGPGTRLTVT.

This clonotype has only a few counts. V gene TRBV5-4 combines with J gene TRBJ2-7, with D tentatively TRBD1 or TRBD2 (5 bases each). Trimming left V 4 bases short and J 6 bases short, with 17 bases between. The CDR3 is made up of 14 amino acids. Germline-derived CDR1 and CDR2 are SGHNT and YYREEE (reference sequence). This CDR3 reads CASSGPGRIAEQYF. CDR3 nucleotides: TGTGCCAGCAGCGGACCGGGACGGATCGCCGAGCAGTACTTC. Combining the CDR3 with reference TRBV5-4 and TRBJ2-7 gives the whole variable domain ETGVTQSPTHLIKTRGQQVTLRCSSQSGHNTVSWYQQALGQGPQFIFQYYREEENGRGNFPPRFSGLQFPNYSSELNVNALELDDSALYLCASSGPGRIAEQYFGPGTRLTVT.

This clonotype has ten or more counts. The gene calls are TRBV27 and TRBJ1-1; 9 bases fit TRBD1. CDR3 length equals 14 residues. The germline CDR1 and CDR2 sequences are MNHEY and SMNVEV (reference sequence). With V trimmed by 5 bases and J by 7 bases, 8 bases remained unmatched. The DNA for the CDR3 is TGTGCCAGCAGTCTCGCCTACAGGGGGCGTGAAGCTTTCTTT. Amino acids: CASSLAYRGREAFF.